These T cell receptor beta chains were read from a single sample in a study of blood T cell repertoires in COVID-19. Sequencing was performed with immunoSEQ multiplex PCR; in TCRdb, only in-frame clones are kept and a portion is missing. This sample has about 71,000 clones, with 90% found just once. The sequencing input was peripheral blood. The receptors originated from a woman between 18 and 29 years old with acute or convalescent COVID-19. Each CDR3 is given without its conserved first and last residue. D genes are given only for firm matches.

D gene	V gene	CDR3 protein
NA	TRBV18	ASSPLGRDAF
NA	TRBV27	ASSLSLSAPNTEAF
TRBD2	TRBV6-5	ASNGLAGENEQF
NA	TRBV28	ASRAQGVTEAF
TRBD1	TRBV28	ASSSTITGGPPYGYT
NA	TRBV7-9	ASSLVLAPYNEQF
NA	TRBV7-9	ASSLHRTGQRYNEQF
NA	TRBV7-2	ASSPGHPDTQY
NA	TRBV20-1	SAKLYGGYT
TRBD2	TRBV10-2	ASSEVGGASTDTQY
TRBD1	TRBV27	ASSLGPPGQGLYEQY
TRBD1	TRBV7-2	ASSLGQMNSPLH
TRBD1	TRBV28	ASNGQALSGNTIY
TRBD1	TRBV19	ASSRTGGAEAF
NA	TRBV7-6	ATSAGTQGGGTDTQY
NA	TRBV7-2	ASSLVYLGQPEAF
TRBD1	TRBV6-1	ASSGQTGVVYNEQF
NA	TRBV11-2	ASSLGGGLPPINNEQF
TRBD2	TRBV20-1	SASRSGSNNEQF
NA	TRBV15	ATSREGRGSNQPQH
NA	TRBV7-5	VRSPREQF
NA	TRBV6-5	ASTPGGVANQPQH
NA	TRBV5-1	ASTAGVNTEAF